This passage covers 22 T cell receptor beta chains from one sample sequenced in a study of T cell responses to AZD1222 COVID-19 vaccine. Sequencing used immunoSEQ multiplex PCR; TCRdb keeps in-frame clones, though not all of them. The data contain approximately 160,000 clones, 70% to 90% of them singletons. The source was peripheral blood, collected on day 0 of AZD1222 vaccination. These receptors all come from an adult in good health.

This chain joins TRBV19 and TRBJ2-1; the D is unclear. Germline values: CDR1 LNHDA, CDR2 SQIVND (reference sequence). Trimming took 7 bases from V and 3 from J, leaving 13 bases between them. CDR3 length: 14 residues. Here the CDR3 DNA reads TGTGCCAGTAAAGTCACAGATTTCTACAATGAGCAGTTCTTC. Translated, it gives CASKVTDFYNEQFF.

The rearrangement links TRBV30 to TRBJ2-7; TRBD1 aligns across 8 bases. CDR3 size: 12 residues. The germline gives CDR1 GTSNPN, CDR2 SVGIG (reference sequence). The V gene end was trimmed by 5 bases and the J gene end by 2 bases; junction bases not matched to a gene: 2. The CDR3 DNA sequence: TGTGCCTGGGGGACAGGCGCCTACGAGCAGTACTTC. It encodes CAWGTGAYEQYF.

This CDR3 reads CASSPGYRETEQFF. The CDR3 DNA follows: TGCGCCAGCAGCCCGGGTTATAGGGAAACTGAGCAGTTCTTC. The chain recombines TRBV5-1 with TRBJ2-1, with D uncertain. With 4 bases removed from V and 9 bases from J, the gap between germline ends came to 17 bases. Germline CDR1 and CDR2: SGHRS and YFSETQ. The CDR3 extends over 14 amino acids. Complete variable domain (other parts from reference TRBV5-1 and TRBJ2-1): KAGVTQTPRYLIKTRGQQVTLSCSPISGHRSVSWYQQTPGQGLQFLFEYFSETQRNKGNFPGRFSGRQFSNSRSEMNVSTLELGDSALYLCASSPGYRETEQFFGPGTRLTVL.

The CDR3 DNA sequence: TGCGCCAGCAGCACCCGGACAGGGCTAGGCACTGAAGCTTTCTTT. Encoded protein: CASSTRTGLGTEAFF. The chain combines TRBV5-1 with TRBJ1-1; 8 bases agree with TRBD1. V was pared by 4 bases and J by 4 bases, with 9 bases of the junction left unmatched. CDR1 SGHRS and CDR2 YFSETQ come from the germline V gene. The CDR3 is made up of 15 amino acids.

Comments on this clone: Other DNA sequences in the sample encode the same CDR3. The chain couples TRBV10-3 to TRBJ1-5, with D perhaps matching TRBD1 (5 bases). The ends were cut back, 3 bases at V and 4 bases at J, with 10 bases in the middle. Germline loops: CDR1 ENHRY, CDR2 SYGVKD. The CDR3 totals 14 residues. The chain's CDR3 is CAISDRGNNQPQHF. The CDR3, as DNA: TGTGCCATCAGTGATAGGGGAAATAATCAGCCCCAGCATTTT.

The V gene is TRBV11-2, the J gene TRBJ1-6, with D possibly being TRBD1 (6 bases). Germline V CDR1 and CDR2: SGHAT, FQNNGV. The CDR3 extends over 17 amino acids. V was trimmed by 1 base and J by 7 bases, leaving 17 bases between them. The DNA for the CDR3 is TGTGCCAGCAGCTTAGCCGGGGGGGGCGGTTGGAATTCACCCCTCCACTTT. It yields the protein CASSLAGGGGWNSPLHF.

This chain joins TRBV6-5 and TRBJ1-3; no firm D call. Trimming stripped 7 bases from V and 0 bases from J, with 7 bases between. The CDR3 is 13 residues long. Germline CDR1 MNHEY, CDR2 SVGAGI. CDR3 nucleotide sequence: TGTGCCAGCAACAGCAACTCTGGAAACACCATATATTTT. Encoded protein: CASNSNSGNTIYF.

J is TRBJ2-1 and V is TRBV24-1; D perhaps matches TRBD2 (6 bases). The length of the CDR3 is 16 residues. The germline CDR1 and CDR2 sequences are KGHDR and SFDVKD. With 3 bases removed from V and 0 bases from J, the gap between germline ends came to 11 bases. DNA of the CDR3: TGTGCCACCAGTGATACTAGCCCGAGCTCCTACAATGAGCAGTTCTTC. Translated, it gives CATSDTSPSSYNEQFF.

Here the CDR3 reads CASSLGTGLANYGYTF. CDR3 DNA sequence: TGTGCCAGCAGCTTGGGGACAGGGCTAGCTAACTATGGCTACACCTTC. V and J are TRBV5-6 and TRBJ1-2; 8 nucleotides align to TRBD1. This CDR3 has 16 residues. The V gene end was trimmed by 0 bases and the J gene end by 0 bases; junction bases not matched to a gene: 4. Germline V gene data show CDR1 as SGHDT and CDR2 as YYEEEE. Complete variable domain (other parts from reference TRBV5-6 and TRBJ1-2): DAGVTQSPTHLIKTRGQQVTLRCSPKSGHDTVSWYQQALGQGPQFIFQYYEEEERQRGNFPDRFSGHQFPNYSSELNVNALLLGDSALYLCASSLGTGLANYGYTFGSGTRLTVV.

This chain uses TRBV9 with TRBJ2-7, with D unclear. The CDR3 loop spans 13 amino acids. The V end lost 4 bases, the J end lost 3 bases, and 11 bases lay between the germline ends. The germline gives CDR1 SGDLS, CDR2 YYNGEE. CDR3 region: CASSPGLSYEQYF. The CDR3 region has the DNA TGTGCCAGCAGCCCAGGCCTCAGCTACGAGCAGTACTTC.

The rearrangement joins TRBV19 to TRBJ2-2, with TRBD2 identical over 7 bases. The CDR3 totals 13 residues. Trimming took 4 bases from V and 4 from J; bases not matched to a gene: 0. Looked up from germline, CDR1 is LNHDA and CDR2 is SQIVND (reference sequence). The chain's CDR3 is CASSRGGTGELFF. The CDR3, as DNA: TGTGCCAGTAGTAGGGGGGGCACCGGGGAGCTGTTTTTT.

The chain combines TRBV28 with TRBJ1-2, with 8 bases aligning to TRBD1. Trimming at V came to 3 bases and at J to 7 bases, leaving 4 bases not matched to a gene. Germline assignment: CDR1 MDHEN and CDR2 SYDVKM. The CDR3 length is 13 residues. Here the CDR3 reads CASSFQGAGGYTF. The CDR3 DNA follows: TGTGCCAGCAGTTTTCAGGGGGCGGGTGGCTACACCTTC.

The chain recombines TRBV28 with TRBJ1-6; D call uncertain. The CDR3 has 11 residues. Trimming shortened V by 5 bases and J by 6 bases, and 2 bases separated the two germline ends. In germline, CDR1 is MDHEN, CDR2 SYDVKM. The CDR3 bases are TGTGCCAGCAGTACTAATTCACCCCTCCACTTT. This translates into CASSTNSPLHF.

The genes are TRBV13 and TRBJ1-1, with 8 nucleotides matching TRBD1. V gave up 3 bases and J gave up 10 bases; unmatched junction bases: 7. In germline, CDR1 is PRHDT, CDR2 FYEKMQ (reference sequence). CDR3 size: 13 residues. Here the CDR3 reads CASSFGQGLGAFF. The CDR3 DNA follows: TGTGCCAGCAGCTTCGGACAGGGTCTTGGAGCTTTCTTT.

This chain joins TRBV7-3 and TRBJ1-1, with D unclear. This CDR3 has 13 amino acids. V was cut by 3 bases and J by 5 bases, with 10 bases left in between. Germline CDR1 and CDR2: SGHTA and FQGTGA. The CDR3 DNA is TGTGCCAGCAGCTTTAAGGGCGGAACTGAAGCTTTCTTT. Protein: CASSFKGGTEAFF.

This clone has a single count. The CDR3 sequence is CASSPRRTGSYGYTF. The CDR3 nucleotides read TGCGCCAGCAGCCCCAGACGGACAGGAAGCTATGGCTACACCTTC. This chain links TRBV4-1 with TRBJ1-2; TRBD1 matches 7 bases. V lost 4 bases, J lost 4 bases, and 9 bases stayed unmatched. Per the germline V gene, CDR1 is MGHRA and CDR2 is YSYEKL. The CDR3 spans 15 residues.

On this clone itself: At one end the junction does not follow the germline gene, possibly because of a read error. CDR3 in DNA: TGTGCTAGCAGCCCACCCCGGGCCGGGACGGCCCTTGGTCGAAACACCATATATTTT. Amino acid sequence: CASSPPRAGTALGRNTIYF. V and J are TRBV7-7 and TRBJ1-3; possibly TRBD1 for D (5 bases). CDR1 and CDR2 (germline): SSHAT, FNYEAQ (reference sequence). The CDR3 consists of 19 residues.

This chain's CDR3 is CASSSQVLSYNEQFF. The CDR3 DNA follows: TGTGCCAGTAGTTCGCAGGTTCTCTCCTACAATGAGCAGTTCTTC. The genes are TRBV19 and TRBJ2-1; D unresolved. V lost 5 bases and J 0 bases, leaving 11 bases between the germline ends. Germline V lookup: CDR1 LNHDA, CDR2 SQIVND (reference sequence). The CDR3 is 15 amino acids.

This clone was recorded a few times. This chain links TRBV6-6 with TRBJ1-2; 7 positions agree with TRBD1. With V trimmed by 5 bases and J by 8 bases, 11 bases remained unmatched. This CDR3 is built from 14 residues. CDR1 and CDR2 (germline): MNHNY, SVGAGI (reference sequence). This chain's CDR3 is CASSAYRGLAGYTF. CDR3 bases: TGTGCCAGCAGTGCCTACAGGGGCCTCGCCGGCTACACCTTC.

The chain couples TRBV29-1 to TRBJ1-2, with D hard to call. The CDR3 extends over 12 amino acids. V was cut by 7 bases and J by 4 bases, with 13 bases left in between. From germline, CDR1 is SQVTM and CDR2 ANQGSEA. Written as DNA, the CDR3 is TGCAGCGCTGGAGGGTTTCTCTATGGCTACACCTTC. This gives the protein CSAGGFLYGYTF.

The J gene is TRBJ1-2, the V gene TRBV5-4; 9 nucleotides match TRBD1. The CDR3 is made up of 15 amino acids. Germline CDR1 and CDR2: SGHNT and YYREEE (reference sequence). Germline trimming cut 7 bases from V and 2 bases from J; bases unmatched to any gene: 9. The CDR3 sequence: CASARTGAANYGYTF. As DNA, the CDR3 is TGTGCCAGCGCGCGGACAGGGGCCGCAAACTATGGCTACACCTTC. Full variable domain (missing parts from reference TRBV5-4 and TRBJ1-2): ETGVTQSPTHLIKTRGQQVTLRCSSQSGHNTVSWYQQALGQGPQFIFQYYREEENGRGNFPPRFSGLQFPNYSSELNVNALELDDSALYLCASARTGAANYGYTFGSGTRLTVV.

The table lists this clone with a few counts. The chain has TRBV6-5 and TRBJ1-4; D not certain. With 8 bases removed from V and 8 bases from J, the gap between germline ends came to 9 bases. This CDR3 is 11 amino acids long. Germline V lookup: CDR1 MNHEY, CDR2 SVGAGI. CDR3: CASGGGEKLFF. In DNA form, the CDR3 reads TGTGCCAGCGGCGGCGGGGAAAAACTGTTTTTT.